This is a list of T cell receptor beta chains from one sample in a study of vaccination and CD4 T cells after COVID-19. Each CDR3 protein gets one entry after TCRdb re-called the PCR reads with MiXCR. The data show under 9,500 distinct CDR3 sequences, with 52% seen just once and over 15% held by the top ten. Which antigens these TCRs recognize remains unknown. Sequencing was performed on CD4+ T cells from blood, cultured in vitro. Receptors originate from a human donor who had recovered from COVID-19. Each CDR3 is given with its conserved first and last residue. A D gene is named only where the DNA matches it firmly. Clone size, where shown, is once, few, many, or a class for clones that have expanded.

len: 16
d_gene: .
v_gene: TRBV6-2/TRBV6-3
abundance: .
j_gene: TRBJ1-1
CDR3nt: TGTGCCACCACGGGGTCAGGTCTAACCATGAACACTGAAGCTTTCTTT
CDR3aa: CATTGSGLTMNTEAFF

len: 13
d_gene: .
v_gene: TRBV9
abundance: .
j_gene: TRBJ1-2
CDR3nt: TGTGCCAGCAGCGTCGGACAGCGCTATGGCTACACCTTC
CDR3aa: CASSVGQRYGYTF

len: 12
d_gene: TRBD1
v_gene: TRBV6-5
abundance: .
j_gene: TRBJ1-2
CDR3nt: TGTGCCAGCAGTTCGGGACAGGGAGGCTACACCTTC
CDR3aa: CASSSGQGGYTF

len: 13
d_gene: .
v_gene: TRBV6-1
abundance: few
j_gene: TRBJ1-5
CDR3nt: TGTGCCAGCAGTATGCCCTTAGATCAGCCCCAGCATTTT
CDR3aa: CASSMPLDQPQHF

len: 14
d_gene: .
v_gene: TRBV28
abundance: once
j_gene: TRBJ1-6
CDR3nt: TGTGCCAGCAGTCCCGGGGGGCCAAATTCACCCCTCCACTTT
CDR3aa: CASSPGGPNSPLHF

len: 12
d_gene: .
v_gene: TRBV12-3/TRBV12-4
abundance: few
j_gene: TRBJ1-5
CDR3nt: TGTGCCAGCAGTTTTAGGCTAGGGCCCCAGCATTTT
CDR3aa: CASSFRLGPQHF

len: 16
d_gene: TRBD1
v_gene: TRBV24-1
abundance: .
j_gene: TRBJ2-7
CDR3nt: TGTGCCACCAGTGACCCCGGGACAGGGGGGATCTACGAGCAGTACTTC
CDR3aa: CATSDPGTGGIYEQYF

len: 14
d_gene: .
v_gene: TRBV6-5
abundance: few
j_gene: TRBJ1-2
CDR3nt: TGTGCCAGCAGTTACTCACGACAGAACTATGGCTACACCTTC
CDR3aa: CASSYSRQNYGYTF

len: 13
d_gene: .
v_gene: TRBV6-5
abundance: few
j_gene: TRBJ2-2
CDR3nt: TGTGCCAGCAGTTACCAGGGGGGCGGGGAGCTGTTTTTT
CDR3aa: CASSYQGGGELFF

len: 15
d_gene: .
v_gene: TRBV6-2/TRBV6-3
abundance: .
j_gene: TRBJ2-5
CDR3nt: TGTGCCAGCAGTAGCGTCGAAGCGATCATGGAGACCCAGTACTTC
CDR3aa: CASSSVEAIMETQYF

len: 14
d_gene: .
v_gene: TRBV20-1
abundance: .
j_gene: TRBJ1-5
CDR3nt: TGCATCTTCAGAACCCCGAGGGACGGGGAGCCCCAGCATTTT
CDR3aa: CIFRTPRDGEPQHF

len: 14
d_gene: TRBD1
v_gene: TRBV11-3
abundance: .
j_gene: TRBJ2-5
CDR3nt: TGTGCCAGCAGCTCGGGACAGGGAAAAGAGACCCAGTACTTC
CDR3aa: CASSSGQGKETQYF

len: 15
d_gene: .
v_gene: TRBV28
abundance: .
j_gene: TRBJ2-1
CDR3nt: TGTGCCAGCAGTTTCCGGAGGAGCTCCTACAATGAGCAGTTCTTC
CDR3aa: CASSFRRSSYNEQFF

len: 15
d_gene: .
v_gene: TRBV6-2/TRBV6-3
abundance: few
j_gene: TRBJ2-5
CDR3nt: TGTGCCAGCAGTTACTTGGCAGACAAGCAAGAGACCCAGTACTTC
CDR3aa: CASSYLADKQETQYF

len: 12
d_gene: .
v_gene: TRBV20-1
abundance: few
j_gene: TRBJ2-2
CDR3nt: TGCAGTGCAGGACTGGGGGCCGGGGAGCTGTTTTTT
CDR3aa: CSAGLGAGELFF

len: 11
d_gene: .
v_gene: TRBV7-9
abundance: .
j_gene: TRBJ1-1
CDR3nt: TGTGCCAGCAGCTCCGACACTGAAGCTTTCTTT
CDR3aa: CASSSDTEAFF

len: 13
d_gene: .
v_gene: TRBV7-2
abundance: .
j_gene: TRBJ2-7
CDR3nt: TGTGCCAGCAGCCTATTCATAGCCTACGAGCAGTACTTC
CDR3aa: CASSLFIAYEQYF

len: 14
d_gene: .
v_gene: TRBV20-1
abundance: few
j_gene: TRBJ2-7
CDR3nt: TGCAGTGCCGTGAACCCAGCATCCCCCTACGAGCAGTACTTC
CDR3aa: CSAVNPASPYEQYF

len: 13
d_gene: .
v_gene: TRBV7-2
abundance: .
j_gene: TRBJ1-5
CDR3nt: TGTGCCAGCAGCCTTACGGAAAATCAGCCCCAGCATTTT
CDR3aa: CASSLTENQPQHF

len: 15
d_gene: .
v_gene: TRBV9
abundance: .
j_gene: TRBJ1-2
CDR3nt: TGTGCCAGCAGTGCCCGAGGGGATCTAGACTATGGCTACACCTTC
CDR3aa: CASSARGDLDYGYTF

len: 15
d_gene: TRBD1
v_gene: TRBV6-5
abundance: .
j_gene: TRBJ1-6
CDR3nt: TGTGCCAGCAGTTACGCCGGGACAGGGGGGTCACCCCTCCACTTT
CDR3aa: CASSYAGTGGSPLHF

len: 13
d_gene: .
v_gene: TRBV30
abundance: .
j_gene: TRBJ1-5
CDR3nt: TGTGCCTGGAGTGTAAAGGGGAGTCAGCCCCAGCATTTT
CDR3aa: CAWSVKGSQPQHF

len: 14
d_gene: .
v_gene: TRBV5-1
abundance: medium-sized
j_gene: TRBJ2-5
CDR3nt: TGCGCCAGCAGCTTAAGCAGTGCCCAAGAGACCCAGTACTTC
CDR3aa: CASSLSSAQETQYF

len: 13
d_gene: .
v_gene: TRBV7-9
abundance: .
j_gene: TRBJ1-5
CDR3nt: TGTGCCAGCAGTCAGGGGAACCATCAGCCCCAGCATTTT
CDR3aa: CASSQGNHQPQHF

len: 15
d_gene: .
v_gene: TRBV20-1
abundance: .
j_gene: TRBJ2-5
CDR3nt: TGCAGTGCTAGGGCTTTTGGGGGCTTCCAAGAGACCCAGTACTTC
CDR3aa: CSARAFGGFQETQYF

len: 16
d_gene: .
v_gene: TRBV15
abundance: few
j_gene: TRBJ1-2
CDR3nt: TGTGCCACCAGCAGAGATCGGAGGGGGGGGTACTATGGCTACACCTTC
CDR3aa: CATSRDRRGGYYGYTF

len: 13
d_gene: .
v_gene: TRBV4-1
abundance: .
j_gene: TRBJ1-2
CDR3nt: TGCGCCAGCAGCCACCACGGGGGCTATGGCTACACCTTC
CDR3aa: CASSHHGGYGYTF

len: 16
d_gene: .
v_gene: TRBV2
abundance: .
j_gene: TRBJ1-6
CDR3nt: TGTGCCAGCAGTTTGACGACAGCGGGGACGGGTTCACCCCTCCACTTT
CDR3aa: CASSLTTAGTGSPLHF

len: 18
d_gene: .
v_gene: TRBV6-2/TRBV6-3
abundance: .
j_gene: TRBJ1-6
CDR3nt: TGTGCCAGCAGTCGGACAAGTCTGAAAAGCTCCTATAATTCACCCCTCCACTTT
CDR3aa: CASSRTSLKSSYNSPLHF

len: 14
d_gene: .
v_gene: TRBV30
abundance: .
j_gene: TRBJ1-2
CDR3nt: TGTGCCTGGAGGCCAGGGACACACGACTATGGCTACACCTTC
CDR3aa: CAWRPGTHDYGYTF

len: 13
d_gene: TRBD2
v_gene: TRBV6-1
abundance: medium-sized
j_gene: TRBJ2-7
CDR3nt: TGTGCCAGCACCCGCGCTCCGGGAGGCGAGCAGTACTTC
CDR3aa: CASTRAPGGEQYF

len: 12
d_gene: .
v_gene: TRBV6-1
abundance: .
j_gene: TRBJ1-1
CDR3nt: TGTGCCAGCAGTGTTAGCGAGACAGAAGCTTTCTTT
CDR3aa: CASSVSETEAFF

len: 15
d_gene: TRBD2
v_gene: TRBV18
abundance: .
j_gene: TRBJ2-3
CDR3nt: TGTGCCAGCTCACCACCGGGACTAGCGACAGATACGCAGTATTTT
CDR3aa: CASSPPGLATDTQYF

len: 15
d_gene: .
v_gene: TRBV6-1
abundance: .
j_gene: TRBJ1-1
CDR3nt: TGTGCCAGCAGTGAATTAGGGATCGGTAGCACTGAAGCTTTCTTT
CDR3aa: CASSELGIGSTEAFF

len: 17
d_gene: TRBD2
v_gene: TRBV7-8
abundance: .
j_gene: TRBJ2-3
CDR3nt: TGTGCCAGCAGCTTATCCCTAGCGGGGGGGAACACAGATACGCAGTATTTT
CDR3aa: CASSLSLAGGNTDTQYF

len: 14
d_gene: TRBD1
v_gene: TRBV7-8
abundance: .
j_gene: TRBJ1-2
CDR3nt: TGTGCCAGCAGCTTAGAACAGGGGGCGCCCGGCTACACCTTC
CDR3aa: CASSLEQGAPGYTF

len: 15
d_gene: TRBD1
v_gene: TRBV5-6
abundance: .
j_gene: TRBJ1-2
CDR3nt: TGTGCCAGCAGCTTGATTCAGGGGGCGGGCTATGGCTACACCTTC
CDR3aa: CASSLIQGAGYGYTF

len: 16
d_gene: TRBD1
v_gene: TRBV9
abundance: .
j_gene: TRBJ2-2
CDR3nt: TGTGCCAGCAGCGTGGGAAGGGACAGTAAGACCGGGGAGCTGTTTTTT
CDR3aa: CASSVGRDSKTGELFF

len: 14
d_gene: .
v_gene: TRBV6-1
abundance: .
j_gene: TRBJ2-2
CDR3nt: TGTGCCAGCAGCCAGGGATGGTACACCGGGGAGCTGTTTTTT
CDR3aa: CASSQGWYTGELFF

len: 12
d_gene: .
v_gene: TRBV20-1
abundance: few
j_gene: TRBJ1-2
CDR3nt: TGCAGCCTCGTCCTGCCTAACTATGGCTACACCTTC
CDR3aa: CSLVLPNYGYTF

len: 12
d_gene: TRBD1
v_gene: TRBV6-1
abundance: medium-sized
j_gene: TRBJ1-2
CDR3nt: TGTGCCAGTAGGACAGGAAGCTTTGGCTACACCTTC
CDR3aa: CASRTGSFGYTF

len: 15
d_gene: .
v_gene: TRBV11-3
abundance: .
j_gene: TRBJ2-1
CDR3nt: TGTGCCAGCAGCCGTCTAGCGTCCTCCTACAATGAGCAGTTCTTC
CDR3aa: CASSRLASSYNEQFF

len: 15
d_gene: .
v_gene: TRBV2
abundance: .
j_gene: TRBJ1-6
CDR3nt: TGTGCCAGCAGTGATTCGGACCTTAATAATTCACCCCTCCACTTT
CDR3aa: CASSDSDLNNSPLHF

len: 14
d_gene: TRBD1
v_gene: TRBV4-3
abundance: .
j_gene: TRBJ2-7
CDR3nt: TGCGCCAGCAGCCAAAGGGGACAGGGATCCGAGCAGTACTTC
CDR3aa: CASSQRGQGSEQYF

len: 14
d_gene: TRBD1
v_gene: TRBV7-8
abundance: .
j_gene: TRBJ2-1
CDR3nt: TGTGCCAGCAGCTTAGATAACAGGGGCAATGAGCAGTTCTTC
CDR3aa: CASSLDNRGNEQFF

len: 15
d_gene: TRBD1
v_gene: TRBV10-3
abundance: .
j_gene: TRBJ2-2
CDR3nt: TGTGCCATCAAGGTAGGGGGCACGAACACCGGGGAGCTGTTTTTT
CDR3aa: CAIKVGGTNTGELFF

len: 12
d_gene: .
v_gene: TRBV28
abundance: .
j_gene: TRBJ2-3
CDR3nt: TGTGCCAGCACCCCCTCATTACATACGCAGTATTTT
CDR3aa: CASTPSLHTQYF